The 15 T cell receptor beta chains presented below share a single source sample, sequenced in a study of tumor-infiltrating lymphocytes in primary liver carcinoma. A primer matching the constant region was used to make TCR beta cDNA from about 500 ng of total RNA. Libraries covering TCR beta were generated through three nested multiplex PCR rounds (using a slightly modified ARM-PCR). In the first two PCR rounds, TRBV1-TRBV30 forward primers were paired with a C-beta reverse primer, and each round lasted approximately 10 cycles. TCRdb recomputed calls from the multiplex PCR reads with MiXCR, one row per CDR3 protein. The profile covers roughly 20,000 distinct CDR3 sequences, with 60% to 80% appearing a single time and 35% to 50% taken by the ten largest. Co-extraction of RNA and DNA was performed on 20-30 mg of unsorted bulk tissue. Sequenced input: liver tumor tissue from sampling region 1. As for subset: tumor region T1, superior pole. The receptor set was obtained from a woman in her twenties or thirties with primary liver carcinoma and hepatitis B virus infection.

Remarks on this clonotype: The junction and the germline gene differ at one end; a read error may be behind it. The genes are TRBV6-1 and TRBJ2-2, with a weak D call TRBD2 (5 bases). Germline CDR1 reads MNHNS; CDR2 reads SASEGT. CDR3 size: 19 residues. CDR3 loop: CASSETLSGGAANTVELFF. CDR3 bases: TGTGCCAGCAGTGAAACCCTTTCCGGAGGCGCCGCGAACACCGTGGAGCTGTTTTTT.

This clonotype was seen once. The conserved final phenylalanine or tryptophan is absent from the CDR3, which likely points to a read error. The chain carries TRBV11-1 and TRBJ2-5; TRBD1 might be the D (5 bases). Germline CDR1 SGHAT, CDR2 FQDESV (reference sequence). The CDR3 is made up of 14 amino acids. The CDR3 coding sequence is TGTGCCAGGAGCTTAGCAGGGCGCGAAGAGACCCAGTACTGT. This encodes CARSLAGREETQYC.

The V and J genes are TRBV6-6 and TRBJ2-1; D unresolved. Germline V gene data show CDR1 as MNHNY and CDR2 as SVGAGI (reference sequence). CDR3 size: 15 residues. Trimming shortened V by 10 bases and J by 0 bases, and 16 bases separated the two germline ends. The CDR3 sequence: CAISSLEGSYNEQFF. The CDR3, as DNA: TGTGCCATCAGCTCCTTGGAAGGCTCCTACAATGAGCAGTTCTTC.

A few counts support this clonotype. A much larger clone lies one base from this, so it may be a read error. The CDR3 bases are TGTGCCAGCAACTCACAAAGCCGTGGGTTTGCGGATTCACCCCTCCACTTC. This encodes CASNSQSRGFADSPLHF. The chain is built from TRBV5-4 and TRBJ1-6; D gene ambiguous. Germline V gives CDR1 SGHNT, CDR2 YYREEE (reference sequence). The CDR3 is made up of 17 amino acids.

In the case of this clonotype: The junction departs from germline at one end; a sequencing error may be responsible. The J gene is TRBJ2-1, the V gene TRBV7-9; D is undetermined. CDR3 length: 14 residues. CDR1 SEHNR and CDR2 FQNEAQ come from the germline V gene (reference sequence). CDR3 sequence reads: CASSAATLNHEQFF. The CDR3 DNA reads as TGCGCCAGCAGCGCGGCTACCCTTAACCATGAGCAGTTCTTC.

A note on this clonotype: Given the absence of the conserved phenylalanine or tryptophan at the CDR3 end, a read error is likely. This sequence joins TRBV11-2 and TRBJ2-1; no clear D gene. Between the trimmed V and J ends, which lost 0 bases and 13 bases, there was a span of 7 bases. The germline CDR1 and CDR2 sequences are SGHAT and FQNNGV. This CDR3 has 11 amino acids. The CDR3 coding sequence is TGTGCCAGCAGCTTAGATATGGCCCAGTTCCTC. Translation: CASSLDMAQFL.

A note on this clonotype: A read error may produce the germline difference seen at one junction end. The chain couples TRBV7-8 to TRBJ2-3, with D perhaps TRBD2 (5 bases). There are 14 residues in the CDR3. Looked up from germline, CDR1 is SGHVS and CDR2 is FQNEAQ. CDR3 residues: CASCLSNCRDTQYF. The CDR3, as DNA: TGTGCCAGCTGTTTGTCCAACTGTCGGGATACACAGTATTTT.

V usage is TRBV7-2 and J usage is TRBJ2-3; D call uncertain. This CDR3 contains 13 residues. The germline V and J ends were trimmed by 10 bases and 10 bases, with 21 bases remaining between them. Germline-derived CDR1 and CDR2 are SGHTA and FQGNSA. The CDR3 nucleotides read TGTGCCACCCGCTCTACGTCCCTTGGGTCGCAGTATTTT. Encoded protein: CATRSTSLGSQYF. The full variable domain, in which reference TRBV7-2 and TRBJ2-3 provide the parts outside the CDR3, is GAGVSQSPSNKVTEKGKDVELRCDPISGHTALYWYRQSLGQGLEFLIYFQGNSAPDKSGLPSDRFSAERTGGSVSTLTIQRTQQEDSAVYLCATRSTSLGSQYFGPGTRLTVL.

A note on this clonotype: This CDR3 fails to terminate in the conserved phenylalanine or tryptophan, so it likely reflects a read error. V usage is TRBV6-1 and J usage is TRBJ2-4; the D gene is possibly TRBD2 (6 bases). The germline V gene has CDR1 MNHNS and CDR2 SASEGT. This CDR3 contains 19 residues. The CDR3 DNA is TGTGCCAGCAATGAAGACCAACATCCACACGATCCCCCGGGGGACATTCAGTACTAC. It encodes CASNEDQHPHDPPGDIQYY.

As for this clonotype: The junction shows a germline mismatch at one end, possibly a read error. The chain carries TRBV10-3 and TRBJ2-1; D remains unclear. Germline loops: CDR1 ENHRY, CDR2 SYGVKD. The CDR3 totals 16 residues. The CDR3: CAISMSMAVGNKEQFF. The CDR3 DNA is TGTGCCATCAGTATGTCGATGGCGGTAGGTAACAAAGAGCAGTTCTTC.

The chain recombines TRBV6-5 with TRBJ1-5; D uncertain. CDR1 is MNHEY and CDR2 is SVGAGI in the germline V gene. CDR3 length: 13 amino acids. The CDR3 loop is CVNSYLWNQPQHF. The CDR3, as DNA: TGTGTCAACAGTTACTTATGGAATCAGCCCCAGCATTTT.

About this clonotype: The germline gene is not matched at one end of the junction; a read error may be the cause. The chain uses TRBV28 and TRBJ2-1, with 11 bases lining up with TRBD2. The CDR3 covers 14 residues. From germline, CDR1 is MDHEN and CDR2 SYDVKM. The CDR3 loop reads CASRGTSGDNVQLF. DNA for the CDR3: TGTGCCAGCAGGGGGACTAGCGGCGACAACGTGCAGCTCTTC.

As concerns this clonotype: A read error is possible here, since a much larger clone lies one base away. The CDR3 does not end in the conserved phenylalanine or tryptophan, so this is likely a read error. The chain employs TRBV11-3 and TRBJ1-1; 7 bases agree with TRBD1. Germline V gene lookup returns CDR1 SGHNT and CDR2 YENEEA. The CDR3 is 12 residues long. For the CDR3, the DNA is TGTGCCAACAGCTTGATGACAGGGCGAGCTTTCATT. Protein: CANSLMTGRAFI.

Of note for this clonotype: Germline and junction disagree at one end, which may indicate a read error. The chain carries TRBV11-3 and TRBJ2-1, with D possibly called TRBD1 or TRBD2 (5 bases each). The CDR3 length is 16 residues. Germline CDR1 is SGHNT and CDR2 is YENEEA. The CDR3 spells CASSSTGHGFLDEQLF. CDR3 DNA: TGTGCCAGCAGTTCAACGGGGCACGGTTTCTTGGATGAGCAGCTCTTC.

Regarding this clonotype: The junction does not match germline at one end; this may be a read error. The chain uses TRBV11-3 and TRBJ2-1; tentative D call: TRBD2 (5 bases). The CDR3 runs to 13 residues. CDR1 is SGHNT, CDR2 YENEEA, per germline. For the CDR3, the DNA is TGTGCCGGCGCTAGTGGGAGTGGGAATGAGCAACTCTTC. It encodes CAGASGSGNEQLF.